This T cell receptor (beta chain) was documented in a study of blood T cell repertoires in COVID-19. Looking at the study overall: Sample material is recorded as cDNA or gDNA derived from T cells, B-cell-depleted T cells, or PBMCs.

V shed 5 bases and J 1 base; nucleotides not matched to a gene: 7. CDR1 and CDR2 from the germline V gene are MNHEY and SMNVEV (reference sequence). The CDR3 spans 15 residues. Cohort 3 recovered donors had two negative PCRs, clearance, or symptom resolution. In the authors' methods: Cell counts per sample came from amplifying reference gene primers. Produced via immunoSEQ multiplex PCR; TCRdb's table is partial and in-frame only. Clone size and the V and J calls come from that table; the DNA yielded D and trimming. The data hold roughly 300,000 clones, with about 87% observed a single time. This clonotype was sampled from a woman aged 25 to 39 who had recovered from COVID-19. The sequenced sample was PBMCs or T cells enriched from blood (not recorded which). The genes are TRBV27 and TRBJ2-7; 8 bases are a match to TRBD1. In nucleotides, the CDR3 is TGTGCCAGCAGTCCAGGACAGGGTAGGTCCTACGAGCAGTACTTC. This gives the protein CASSPGQGRSYEQYF.